These T cell receptor beta chains were read from a single sample in a study of CD8 T cells in ankylosing spondylitis. TCRdb called the 5' RACE reads again in MiXCR, with one record for every CDR3 protein. This table holds roughly 700,000 distinct CDR3 sequences, 15% to 20% found once. Sequencing was performed on blood, either unsorted or a sorted T cell fraction (not recorded which). Source of these receptors: a male donor with ankylosing spondylitis. CDR3s include the opening cysteine and the closing phenylalanine or tryptophan. Fields, in order: D gene, V gene, J gene, clone size, CDR3 protein, CDR3 DNA. The D gene is left open where the match is weak. Size tells how often a clone was seen (once, few, many) or the class of an expanded clone, and some rows leave it out.

>NA|TRBV3-1|TRBJ2-7|NA
CASSQGLPSYEQYF
TGTGCCAGCAGCCAAGGCCTCCCCTCCTACGAGCAGTACTTC
>NA|TRBV12-3/TRBV12-4|TRBJ1-1|NA
CASSLVIRQFTEAFF
TGTGCCAGCAGTTTGGTTATTCGACAGTTCACTGAAGCTTTCTTT
>TRBD2|TRBV27|TRBJ2-7|NA
CASSPVAGVYEQYF
TGTGCCAGCAGCCCCGTGGCGGGAGTCTACGAGCAGTACTTC
>NA|TRBV5-1|TRBJ2-3|many
CASSLYRPNTDTQYF
TGCGCCAGCAGCTTGTACAGACCGAACACAGATACGCAGTATTTT
>NA|TRBV3-1|TRBJ1-3|many
CASSREGISSGNTIYF
TGTGCCAGCAGCCGAGAGGGGATCAGCTCTGGAAACACCATATATTTT
>TRBD2|TRBV7-3|TRBJ2-1|NA
CASSSRLAVAFDEQFF
TGTGCCAGCAGCTCTCGACTAGCCGTTGCGTTCGATGAGCAGTTCTTC
>NA|TRBV10-3|TRBJ2-7|many
CAISGPRGLGTSYEQYF
TGTGCCATCAGTGGACCTCGTGGACTGGGGACCTCCTACGAGCAGTACTTC
>NA|TRBV27|TRBJ1-2|NA
CASSLSLGDYGYTF
TGTGCCAGCAGTTTATCTTTGGGGGACTATGGCTACACCTTC
>NA|TRBV5-6|TRBJ2-2|few
CASSFYWGNTGELFF
TGTGCCAGCAGCTTTTATTGGGGGAACACCGGGGAGCTGTTTTTT
>NA|TRBV20-1|TRBJ1-2|few
CSAGLEGLLYGYTF
TGCAGTGCCGGCTTGGAGGGCCTTCTCTATGGCTACACCTTC
>TRBD2|TRBV10-3|TRBJ2-3|few
CAISDGGITDTQYF
TGTGCCATCAGTGACGGGGGGATCACAGATACGCAGTATTTT
>NA|TRBV12-3/TRBV12-4|TRBJ1-2|few
CASSLDPRGYTF
TGTGCCAGCAGCCTTGACCCCCGGGGCTACACCTTC
>NA|TRBV3-1|TRBJ2-2|few
CASSQEVNNPTRVATGELFF
TGTGCCAGCAGCCAAGAGGTCAACAATCCCACAAGGGTGGCCACCGGGGAGCTGTTTTTT
>TRBD2|TRBV6-2/TRBV6-3|TRBJ2-1|few
CASCLFVAGVNEQFF
TGTGCCAGCTGTCTTTTCGTAGCGGGGGTTAATGAGCAGTTCTTC
>NA|TRBV4-2|TRBJ1-1|few
CASSQEAGWSNTEAFF
TGTGCCAGCAGCCAAGAGGCAGGGTGGTCGAACACTGAAGCTTTCTTT
>TRBD1|TRBV28|TRBJ2-5|NA
CASSSQDRVSETQYF
TGTGCCAGCAGTTCCCAGGACAGGGTCTCAGAGACCCAGTACTTC
>TRBD2|TRBV27|TRBJ2-7|NA
CASSALAGLPYEQYF
TGTGCCAGCAGTGCCCTAGCGGGATTACCCTACGAGCAGTACTTC
>NA|TRBV19|TRBJ2-2|NA
CASSDGERGLVERSSGELFF
TGTGCCAGCTCCGACGGGGAACGAGGTTTGGTCGAGAGATCGTCCGGGGAGCTGTTTTTT
>NA|TRBV20-1|TRBJ2-7|few
CSAEGLALSYEQYF
TGCAGTGCGGAGGGCCTAGCCCTCTCCTACGAGCAGTACTTC
>NA|TRBV12-3/TRBV12-4|TRBJ2-1|few
CASSLGENGDEQFF
TGTGCCAGCAGTTTGGGGGAGAATGGAGATGAGCAGTTCTTC
>TRBD2|TRBV20-1|TRBJ2-7|NA
CSASSSGRKIYEQYF
TGCAGTGCTAGCTCCAGCGGGAGGAAGATCTACGAGCAGTACTTC
>NA|TRBV2|TRBJ2-7|few
CASTRRSSYEQYF
TGTGCAAGCACACGGCGTAGCTCCTACGAGCAGTACTTC
>NA|TRBV29-1|TRBJ2-5|many
CSVESGAQETQYF
TGCAGCGTTGAATCGGGGGCGCAAGAGACCCAGTACTTC
>NA|TRBV6-2/TRBV6-3|TRBJ2-7|NA
CASSYWAATGEQYF
TGTGCCAGCAGTTATTGGGCGGCTACGGGAGAGCAGTACTTC
>NA|TRBV29-1|TRBJ1-3|NA
CSAYPGPSKGNTIYF
TGCAGTGCATATCCGGGGCCGAGCAAGGGAAACACCATATATTTT